This TCR beta chain was recovered during a study of vaccination and CD4 T cells after COVID-19 (dated by TCRdb to the early 2020s). For context, the study as a whole: Convalescent patients had a positive SARS-CoV-2 result on nasal swab PCR, and of these patients, nine had mild disease and one had severe disease. In control cultures, a CEFX viral epitope pool was used as positive control, an HIV-1 Nef peptide pool was used as negative control, or no peptide was added. Post-COVID blood samples from convalescent patients were collected a median of roughly 100 days after diagnosis, with a range of about 35 to 180 days. Post-vaccine blood samples were taken a median of approximately 70 days after the second vaccine dose, with a range of 14 to 241 days. Participants received two doses of either the Pfizer-BioNTech BNT162b2 vaccine (n=8) or the Moderna mRNA-1273 vaccine (n=2). Overlapping spike peptide pools from SARS-CoV-2 and from the common cold coronaviruses HCoV-NL63, HCoV-OC43 and HCoV-229E were used as culture stimuli. The spike-specific CD4+ TCR repertoire was compared before and after mRNA vaccination in approximately ten COVID-19 convalescent patients and a few infection-naive healthy vaccine recipients. In the convalescent cohort there were six males and four females, among whom were two Hispanic individuals, seven Caucasians, two Asians and one multiracial person. The research as a whole found: Relatively few convalescent patients were included in the study, and early timepoints after natural infection were not analyzed. An increase in the median number of SARS-CoV-2-reactive clonotypes from approximately 21 after infection to approximately 41 after vaccination was observed, but the change was not found to be significant. In convalescent patients, a median about 86% of post-vaccine SARS-CoV-2-reactive clones were detected only after vaccination, suggesting vaccine-specific priming. In convalescent patients, nearly all vaccine-specific clones (304 of 307) were found to be mono-reactive for SARS-CoV-2 spike rather than cross-reactive with common cold coronaviruses.

CDR1 and CDR2, per the germline V gene (reference sequence), are SSHAT and FNYEAQ. From cysteine to phenylalanine, the CDR3 is 14 amino acids long. Of the read, only the CDR3 DNA is kept; its 42 bases are in frame from base 1. About this clonotype itself: No cognate antigen has been identified for it. The junction shows a germline mismatch at one end, possibly a read error.

The treatment or condition label on this specimen signifies: roughly 11-day PBMC culture with coronavirus spike peptide pools or control peptides (ViraFEST assay). The ViraFEST assay, used in the study, expanded antigen-specific T cells with peptide pools and then identified the expanded clonotypes through TCR sequencing. Positive SARS-CoV-2 PCR tests in the convalescent patients dated from March to December 2020, before Alpha, Beta and Delta variants emerged in the United States. Over 1.5 million PBMCs per well were cultured in IMDM with 5% human AB serum and approximately 9.1 IU/ml IL-2, plus 10 ug/ml peptide pools. Half of the culture medium was replaced with fresh IL-2-containing medium on days 3 and 7. After less than 12 days of culture, CD4+ T cells were isolated by negative selection using the EasySep CD4+ T cell isolation kit. PBMCs were separated from whole blood using Ficoll-Paque Plus gradient centrifugation and then either used fresh or cryopreserved at -140C. Culture conditions were generally each tested in triplicate wells.

Libraries were prepared through PCR. At the Johns Hopkins FTIC core, DNA from the cultured CD4+ T cells underwent TCR sequencing with the Oncomine TCR Beta short-read assay. The QIAamp micro DNA kit was used to extract genomic DNA from the cultured CD4+ T cells. The Oncomine TCR Beta libraries from cultured CD4+ T cells were pooled using unique dual indexes and then sequenced on an Illumina iSeq 100. Regarding the original processing steps: Non-productive sequences were filtered out, and CDR3s that did not start with C, did not end with F or W, or were shorter than 7 amino acids were discarded. Antigen-specific clonotypes were identified using the MANAFEST web application through comparison of peptide-stimulated wells with reference and other culture wells. Positive clones required FDR below 0.05, an odds ratio above 5, and productive frequency above 0.1% in at least two of three replicate wells. Cross-reactive clonotypes were defined as significantly expanded in both SARS-CoV-2 spike wells and at least one common cold coronavirus spike condition. Levenshtein distances (stringdist) and unrooted phylogenetic trees (ape) in R version 3.6.1 were used to assess CDR3 homology. TCRdb ran its own pipeline on the public reads, namely fastp trimming at Q25 and MiXCR clone calling, and kept in-frame beta chains. Identical CDR3 protein sequences are pooled into one entry, listed with their most common genes and DNA. TCRdb, rather than the study authors, made the V and J calls. The sample table records under 6,500 distinct CDR3 sequences; around 40% of these occur just once. Approximately 35% of the sample rests with the top ten.

This receptor was taken from a human donor who had recovered from COVID-19. The material sequenced was CD4+ T cells from blood, cultured in vitro. The chain couples TRBV7-7 to TRBJ2-5; 8 nucleotides in the junction match TRBD2. The CDR3 here reads CASSFAGGAGTQYF. DNA sequence: TGTGCTAGCAGCTTTGCCGGGGGGGCCGGGACCCAGTACTTC. This CDR3, with the reference TRBV7-7 and TRBJ2-5 proteins standing in past its ends, gives the full variable domain GAGVSQSPRYKVTKRGQDVTLRCDPISSHATLYWYQQALGQGPEFLTYFNYEAQPDKSGLPSDRFSAERPEGSISTLTIQRTEQRDSAMYRCASSFAGGAGTQYFGPGTRLLVL.